Given below is one T cell receptor (beta chain) in context. Its cognate antigen is unknown. Produced via immunoSEQ multiplex PCR; TCRdb's table is partial and in-frame only. Of some 24,000 clones listed, roughly 94% were seen once; the top ten hold 2.5% to 3%. Repertoires were sampled repeatedly during chemoradiotherapy. This sample was included in a study of chemoradiotherapy in HPV16-positive cancers. Across the whole study: Functional T-cell assays on a couple of HPV16-positive patients' cells defined candidate HPV-specific clones and common TCR motifs.

J was trimmed by 3 bases and V by 0 bases; bases with no gene match: 12. Germline V gene data show CDR1 as MNHEY and CDR2 as SMNVEV (reference sequence). The CDR3 spans 18 residues. Study-wide findings and caveats: During treatment, candidate HPV-specific clones and E7-related motifs expanded in tumor.

The chain links TRBV27 to TRBJ2-7, with TRBD1 matching over 9 bases. Specimen collection occurred from a patient who underwent chemoradiotherapy. The TCR sequence derives from a human donor with HPV-associated anogenital cancer. CDR3 in amino acids: CASSLSARVPTGGYEQYF. CDR3 bases: TGTGCCAGCAGTTTATCAGCCCGTGTCCCGACAGGGGGCTACGAGCAGTACTTC.